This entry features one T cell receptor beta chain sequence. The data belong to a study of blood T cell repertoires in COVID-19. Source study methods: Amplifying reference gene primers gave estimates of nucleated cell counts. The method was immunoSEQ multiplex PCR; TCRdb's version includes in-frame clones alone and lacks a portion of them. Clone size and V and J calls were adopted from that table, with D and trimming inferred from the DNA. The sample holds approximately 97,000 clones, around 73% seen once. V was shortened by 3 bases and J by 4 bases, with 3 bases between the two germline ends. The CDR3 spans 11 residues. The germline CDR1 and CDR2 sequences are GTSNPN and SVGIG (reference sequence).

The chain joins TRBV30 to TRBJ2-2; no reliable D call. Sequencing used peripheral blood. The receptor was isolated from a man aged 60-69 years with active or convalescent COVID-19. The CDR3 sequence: CAWSRTGELFF. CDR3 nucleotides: TGTGCCTGGAGCCGCACCGGGGAGCTGTTTTTT.